This entry lists 8 T cell receptor beta chains sequenced from one sample in a study of T cell responses to AZD1222 COVID-19 vaccine. Method: immunoSEQ multiplex PCR; TCRdb's copy keeps in-frame clones and lacks some. The sample lists approximately 150,000 clones; approximately 86% were seen once. Sequencing used peripheral blood, obtained 28 days after the second AZD1222 dose. Source of these receptors: an adult who received the AZD1222 COVID-19 vaccine.

The genes are TRBV12-3 or TRBV12-4 and TRBJ1-2, with unresolved D. The length of the CDR3 is 11 residues. V lost 0 bases and J 4 bases, leaving 0 bases between the germline ends. In DNA, the CDR3 is TGTGCCAGCAGTTTAGCCTATGGCTACACCTTC. It is translated as CASSLAYGYTF.

The chain is built from TRBV3-1 (or the pseudogene TRBV3-2) and TRBJ1-1; 9 positions match TRBD1. This CDR3 comprises 13 residues. Germline V gene sequence: CDR1 LGHDT, CDR2 YNNKEL (reference sequence). Trimming took 8 bases from V and 1 from J; bases not matched to a gene: 2. CDR3 sequence (DNA): TGTGCCAGCGCGGGACAGGGGAACACTGAAGCTTTCTTT. Translating gives CASAGQGNTEAFF.

This chain links TRBV10-2 with TRBJ2-7, with TRBD1 identical over 10 bases. Germline CDR1 WSHSY, CDR2 SAAADI. The V and J ends lost 5 bases and 3 bases, in that order; junction bases with no gene match: 4. The CDR3 extends over 14 amino acids. The CDR3 coding sequence is TGCGCCAGCAGTCCTGACAGGGGGCTCTACGAGCAGTACTTC. Protein product: CASSPDRGLYEQYF.

This clone was found many times. This chain connects TRBV10-3 to TRBJ2-2; no clear D gene. Germline CDR1 is ENHRY and CDR2 is SYGVKD. This CDR3 contains 12 residues. V dropped 10 bases and J dropped 1 base, with 7 bases sitting between them. This CDR3 is CATLQNTGELFF. The CDR3 DNA follows: TGTGCCACCTTACAGAACACCGGGGAGCTGTTTTTT.

This clone has more than one count but fewer than ten. This chain links TRBV19 with TRBJ2-1; 8 bases fit TRBD1. This CDR3 contains 13 residues. Germline CDR1 reads LNHDA; CDR2 reads SQIVND (reference sequence). Trimming took 8 bases from V and 6 from J; bases not matched to a gene: 6. In nucleotides, the CDR3 is TGTGCCAGTGGGGGACAGGTCGTCAATGAGCAGTTCTTC. Protein sequence: CASGGQVVNEQFF.

This chain connects TRBV5-5 to TRBJ1-1; D not resolved. V lost 1 base to trimming and J lost 5 bases, with 6 bases between them. In germline, CDR1 is SGHKS, CDR2 YYEKEE (reference sequence). The CDR3 has 12 residues. The CDR3, as DNA: TGTGCCAGCAGCTTGAAAAGTACTGAAGCTTTCTTT. It codes for CASSLKSTEAFF.

The chain joins TRBV5-8 to TRBJ2-1; 8 nucleotides line up with TRBD2. CDR1 is SGHTS and CDR2 is YDEGEE in the germline V gene. This CDR3 region has 13 residues. V dropped 8 bases and J dropped 9; count of bases not matched to a gene: 10. The CDR3 region has the DNA TGTGCCAGGACGCAAGGACTAGCATCTGAGCAGTTCTTC. It specifies CARTQGLASEQFF.

The rearrangement links TRBV6-6 to TRBJ1-1, with TRBD1 matching over 9 bases. CDR3 length: 14 residues. Germline CDR1 is MNHNY and CDR2 is SVGAGI (reference sequence). The ends lost 5 bases at V and 4 bases at J; junction bases unmatched: 5. The CDR3 nucleotides are TGTGCCAGCAGTGAGACAGGGGGAATCACTGAAGCTTTCTTT. Protein product: CASSETGGITEAFF.